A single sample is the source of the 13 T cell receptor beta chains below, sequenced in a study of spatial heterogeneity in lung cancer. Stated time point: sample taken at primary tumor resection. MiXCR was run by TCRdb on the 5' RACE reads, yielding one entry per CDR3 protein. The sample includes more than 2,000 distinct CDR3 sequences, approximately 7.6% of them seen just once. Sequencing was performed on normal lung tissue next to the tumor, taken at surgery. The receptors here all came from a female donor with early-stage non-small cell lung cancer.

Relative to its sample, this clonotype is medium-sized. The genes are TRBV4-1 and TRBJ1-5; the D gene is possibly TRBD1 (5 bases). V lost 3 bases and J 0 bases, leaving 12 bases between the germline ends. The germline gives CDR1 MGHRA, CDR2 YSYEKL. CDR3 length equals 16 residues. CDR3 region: CASSQSQVLSNQPQHF. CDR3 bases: TGCGCCAGCAGCCAGTCACAGGTACTTAGCAATCAGCCCCAGCATTTT.

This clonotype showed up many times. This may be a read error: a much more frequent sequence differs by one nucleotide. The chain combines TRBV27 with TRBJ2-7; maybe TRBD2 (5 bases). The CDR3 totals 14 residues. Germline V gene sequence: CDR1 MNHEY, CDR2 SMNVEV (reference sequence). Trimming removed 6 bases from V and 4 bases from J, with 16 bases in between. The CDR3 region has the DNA TGTGCCAGCAGATCAGAGGGCCCTGTTTACGAGCAGTACTTC. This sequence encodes CASRSEGPVYEQYF.

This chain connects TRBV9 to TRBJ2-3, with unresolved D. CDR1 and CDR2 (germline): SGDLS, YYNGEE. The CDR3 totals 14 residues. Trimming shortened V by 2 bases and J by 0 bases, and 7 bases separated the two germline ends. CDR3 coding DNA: TGTGCCAGCAGCGTCCGAACTAGCACAGATACGCAGTATTTT. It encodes CASSVRTSTDTQYF.

The CDR3 sequence is CATSWLTNTGELFF. The CDR3 DNA reads TGTGCCACCAGCTGGCTTACGAACACCGGGGAGCTGTTTTTT. V is TRBV15 and J is TRBJ2-2; D unclear. CDR1 is LNHNV, CDR2 YYDKDF, per germline (reference sequence). This CDR3 is built from 14 residues. Trimming stripped 5 bases from V and 0 bases from J, with 7 bases between.

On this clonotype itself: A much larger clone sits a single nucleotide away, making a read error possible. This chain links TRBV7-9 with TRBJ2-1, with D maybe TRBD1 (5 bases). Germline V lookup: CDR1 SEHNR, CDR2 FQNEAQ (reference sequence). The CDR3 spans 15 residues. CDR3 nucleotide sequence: TGTGCCAACAGCTCCCCCCTCCGACAGTACAATGAGCAGTTCTTC. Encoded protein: CANSSPLRQYNEQFF.

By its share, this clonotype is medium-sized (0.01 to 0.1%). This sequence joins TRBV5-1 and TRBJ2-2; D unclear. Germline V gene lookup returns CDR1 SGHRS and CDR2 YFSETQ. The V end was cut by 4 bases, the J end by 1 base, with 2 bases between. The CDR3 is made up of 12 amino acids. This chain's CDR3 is CASSQNTGELFF. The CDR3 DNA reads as TGCGCCAGCAGCCAGAACACCGGGGAGCTGTTTTTT.

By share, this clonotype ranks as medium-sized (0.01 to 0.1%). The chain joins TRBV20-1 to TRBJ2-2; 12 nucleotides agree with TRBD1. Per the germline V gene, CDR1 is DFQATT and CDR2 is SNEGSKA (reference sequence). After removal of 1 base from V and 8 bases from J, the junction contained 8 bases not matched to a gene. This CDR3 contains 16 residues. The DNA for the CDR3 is TGCAGTGCTAGAGGGGCCGGGACAGGGGGCTTAGGGGAGCTGTTTTTT. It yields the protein CSARGAGTGGLGELFF.

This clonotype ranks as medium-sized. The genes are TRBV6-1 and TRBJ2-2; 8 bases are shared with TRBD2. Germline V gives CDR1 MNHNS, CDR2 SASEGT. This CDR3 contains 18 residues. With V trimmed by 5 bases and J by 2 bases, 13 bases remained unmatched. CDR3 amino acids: CASSPRTSNWPNTGELFF. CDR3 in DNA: TGTGCCAGCAGTCCCCGGACTAGCAATTGGCCCAACACCGGGGAGCTGTTTTTT.

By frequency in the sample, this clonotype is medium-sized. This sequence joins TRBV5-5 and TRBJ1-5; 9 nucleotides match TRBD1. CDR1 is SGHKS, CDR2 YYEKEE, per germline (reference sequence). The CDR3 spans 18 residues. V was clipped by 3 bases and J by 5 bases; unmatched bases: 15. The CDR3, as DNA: TGTGCCAGCAGCTACGTCCCGGGACAGGGCGAGCGGGATCAGCCCCAGCATTTT. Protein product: CASSYVPGQGERDQPQHF.

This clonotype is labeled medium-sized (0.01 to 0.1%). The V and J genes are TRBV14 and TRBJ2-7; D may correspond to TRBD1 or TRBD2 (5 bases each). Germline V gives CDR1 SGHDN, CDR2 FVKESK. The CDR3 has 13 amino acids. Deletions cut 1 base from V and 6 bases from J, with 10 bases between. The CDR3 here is CASSQVPGTEQYF. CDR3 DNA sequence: TGTGCCAGCAGCCAAGTGCCAGGGACCGAGCAGTACTTC.

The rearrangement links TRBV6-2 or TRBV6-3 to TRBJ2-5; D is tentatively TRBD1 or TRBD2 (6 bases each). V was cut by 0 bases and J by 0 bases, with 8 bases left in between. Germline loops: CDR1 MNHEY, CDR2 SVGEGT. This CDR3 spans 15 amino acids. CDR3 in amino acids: CASSYSRGHQETQYF. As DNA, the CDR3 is TGTGCCAGCAGTTACTCTCGGGGGCACCAAGAGACCCAGTACTTC.

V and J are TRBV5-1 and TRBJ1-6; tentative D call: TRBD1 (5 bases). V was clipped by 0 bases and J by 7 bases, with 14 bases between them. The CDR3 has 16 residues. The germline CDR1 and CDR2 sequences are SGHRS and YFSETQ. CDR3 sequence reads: CASSLAGGDWNSPLHF. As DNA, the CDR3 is TGCGCCAGCAGCTTGGCCGGGGGGGACTGGAATTCACCCCTCCACTTT.

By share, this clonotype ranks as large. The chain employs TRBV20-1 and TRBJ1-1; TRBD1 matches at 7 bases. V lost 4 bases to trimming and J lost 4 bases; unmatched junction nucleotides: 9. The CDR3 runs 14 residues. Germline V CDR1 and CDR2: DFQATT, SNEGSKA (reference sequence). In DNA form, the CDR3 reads TGCAGTGCTAAGAACAGGGGAGAGTTCACTGAAGCTTTCTTT. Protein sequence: CSAKNRGEFTEAFF.